The 30 T cell receptor beta chains listed next were all sequenced from one sample in a study of shared clonotypes between healthy human individuals. Sequenced by immunoSEQ multiplex PCR; TCRdb stores in-frame clones only, minus some. The table has roughly 1,500,000 clones, under 99% seen once. The sample consisted of naive CD4+ T cells sorted from blood. Subset given: CD45RA+ positively selected. Receptors originate from a man younger than 40 in good health.

This clone was found once. The V and J genes are TRBV4-1 and TRBJ1-2; weak D call: TRBD1 (5 bases). Germline CDR1 and CDR2: MGHRA and YSYEKL. V gave up 4 bases and J gave up 4 bases, with 16 bases separating them. CDR3 size: 15 residues. The CDR3 DNA follows: TGCGCCAGCAGCCCAGACCCGGAGGGGTTCTATGGCTACACCTTC. Protein product: CASSPDPEGFYGYTF.

This clone was recorded only once. This chain links TRBV5-1 with TRBJ2-2; 9 bases align to TRBD1. The CDR3 consists of 17 residues. The germline gives CDR1 SGHRS, CDR2 YFSETQ. V trimming: 0 bases; J trimming: 3 bases; junction bases outside the gene matches: 6. The CDR3 is CASSLGPDRGDTGELFF. CDR3 coding DNA: TGCGCCAGCAGCTTGGGACCCGACAGGGGGGACACCGGGGAGCTGTTTTTT. The variable domain in full, completed from reference TRBV5-1 and TRBJ2-2, reads KAGVTQTPRYLIKTRGQQVTLSCSPISGHRSVSWYQQTPGQGLQFLFEYFSETQRNKGNFPGRFSGRQFSNSRSEMNVSTLELGDSALYLCASSLGPDRGDTGELFFGEGSRLTVL.

The chain couples TRBV5-5 to TRBJ2-1; D not certain. The CDR3 is 14 residues long. Germline V CDR1 and CDR2: SGHKS, YYEKEE (reference sequence). Trimming took 2 bases from V and 1 from J, leaving 7 bases between them. The CDR3, as DNA: TGTGCCAGCAGCTTACGACCGTCCTACAATGAGCAGTTCTTC. This encodes CASSLRPSYNEQFF.

CDR3 amino acids: CASSLRFSGPSSYEQYF. For the CDR3, the DNA is TGTGCCAGCAGCTTACGTTTCTCGGGCCCTAGCTCCTACGAGCAGTACTTC. The chain has TRBV11-3 and TRBJ2-7; D gene unclear. Trimming removed 2 bases at V and 0 bases at J, with 17 bases between. CDR3 length: 17 residues. In germline, CDR1 is SGHNT, CDR2 YENEEA.

The sample holds one count of this clone. The chain links TRBV18 to TRBJ2-3, with 9 positions matching TRBD2. J lost 2 bases, V lost 0 bases, and 3 bases had no gene match. The germline V gene encodes CDR1 KGHSH and CDR2 LQKENI. The CDR3 extends over 16 amino acids. This CDR3 reads CASSPPSGRTTDTQYF. Here the CDR3 DNA reads TGTGCCAGCTCACCACCGAGCGGGAGGACCACAGATACGCAGTATTTT.

The genes are TRBV20-1 and TRBJ2-7; 14 positions match TRBD2. This CDR3 comprises 11 residues. Germline CDR1 and CDR2: DFQATT and SNEGSKA (reference sequence). The CDR3 loop is CRGLAGDEQYF. The DNA for the CDR3 is TGCAGGGGACTAGCGGGGGACGAGCAGTACTTC.

The chain joins TRBV27 to TRBJ2-3; TRBD1 aligns across 7 bases. The CDR3 extends over 16 amino acids. Looked up from germline, CDR1 is MNHEY and CDR2 is SMNVEV (reference sequence). V lost 5 bases and J lost 0; bases outside the gene matches: 8. CDR3 region: CASSLWGQLSTDTQYF. Written as DNA, the CDR3 is TGTGCCAGCAGTCTCTGGGGACAGTTGAGCACAGATACGCAGTATTTT.

This clone appeared once. The chain combines TRBV6-1 with TRBJ1-1; no clear D gene. The CDR3 sequence is 13 residues long. The germline CDR1 and CDR2 sequences are MNHNS and SASEGT. V lost 4 bases to trimming and J lost 0 bases, with 6 bases between them. CDR3 coding DNA: TGTGCCAGCAGTGGACGGATGAACACTGAAGCTTTCTTT. It encodes CASSGRMNTEAFF.

This clone was found once. This chain joins TRBV15 and TRBJ2-7, with 12 bases lining up with TRBD2. Losses at the gene ends were 0 bases for V and 4 bases for J; bases not matched to a gene: 10. CDR1 LNHNV and CDR2 YYDKDF come from the germline V gene (reference sequence). The CDR3 has 18 residues. CDR3 bases: TGTGCCACCAGCAGAGATCTCCTAGCGGGAGGGCCAAGGTACGAGCAGTACTTC. Translation: CATSRDLLAGGPRYEQYF.

This chain links TRBV5-1 with TRBJ1-1; a weak D match, TRBD1 (5 bases). The CDR3 runs to 18 residues. Trimming removed 0 bases from V and 2 bases from J, with 20 bases in between. The germline V gene has CDR1 SGHRS and CDR2 YFSETQ. CDR3 loop: CASSLAVGWGAGNTEAFF. CDR3 DNA: TGCGCCAGCAGCTTGGCTGTCGGGTGGGGCGCAGGAAACACTGAAGCTTTCTTT.

This clone has a single count. V gene TRBV6-5 combines with J gene TRBJ2-7, with D possibly TRBD1 on 6 matching bases. Trimming cost V 6 bases and J 2 bases, with 17 bases left between them. The CDR3 has 15 amino acids. The V gene's germline CDR1 is MNHEY and CDR2 SVGAGI. In DNA, the CDR3 is TGTGCCAGCAGCCCACACAGGGAAGGTACCTACGAGCAGTACTTC. Translated: CASSPHREGTYEQYF.

J is TRBJ2-5 and V is TRBV30; TRBD2 agrees at 8 bases. The CDR3 sequence is 13 residues long. V dropped 5 bases and J dropped 3; count of bases not matched to a gene: 5. Looked up from germline, CDR1 is GTSNPN and CDR2 is SVGIG (reference sequence). CDR3 sequence reads: CAWDTSGKETQYF. The CDR3 nucleotides read TGTGCCTGGGATACTAGCGGTAAAGAGACCCAGTACTTC.

The rearrangement uses TRBV2 and TRBJ1-5; D is unresolved. This CDR3 comprises 12 residues. The ends were cut back, 1 base at V and 11 bases at J, with 9 bases in the middle. Germline lookup yields CDR1 SNHLY and CDR2 FYNNEI. In DNA form, the CDR3 reads TGTGCCAGCAGTGAAGGAGCAGTAGCCCAGCATTTT. Protein sequence: CASSEGAVAQHF.

J is TRBJ1-4 and V is TRBV28; 7 bases line up with TRBD1. V shed 3 bases, J shed 5 bases, and the junction held 9 bases outside the gene matches. The germline gives CDR1 MDHEN, CDR2 SYDVKM. The CDR3 length is 16 residues. The CDR3 nucleotides read TGTGCCAGCAGTTTTCTGGTCGGGACAGCAAATGAAAAACTGTTTTTT. This encodes CASSFLVGTANEKLFF.

The CDR3 loop is CASNGRSYEQYF. The DNA for the CDR3 is TGTGCCAGCAACGGTCGTTCCTACGAGCAGTACTTC. The rearrangement uses TRBV2 and TRBJ2-7, with D hard to call. Between the trimmed V and J ends, which lost 7 bases and 1 base, there was a span of 8 bases. The CDR3 runs 12 residues. Germline V CDR1 and CDR2: SNHLY, FYNNEI.

V is TRBV5-4 and J is TRBJ2-5; no reliable D call. Germline V gene lookup returns CDR1 SGHNT and CDR2 YYREEE (reference sequence). V was pared by 4 bases and J by 5 bases, with 12 bases between. The CDR3 totals 13 residues. The CDR3 nucleotides are TGTGCCAGCAGCAAACTGATTACCGAGACCCAGTACTTC. Amino acids: CASSKLITETQYF.

J is TRBJ1-4 and V is TRBV2; weak D call: TRBD1 (6 bases). V lost 6 bases and J 0 bases, leaving 8 bases between the germline ends. Germline CDR1 and CDR2: SNHLY and FYNNEI. The CDR3 is made up of 14 amino acids. CDR3 loop: CASRGTTTNEKLFF. The CDR3 DNA follows: TGTGCCAGCAGAGGGACAACAACTAATGAAAAACTGTTTTTT.

The chain couples TRBV5-1 to TRBJ1-5; D is unclear. This CDR3 region has 14 residues. Trimming removed 3 bases from V and 7 bases from J, with 14 bases in between. The germline V gene has CDR1 SGHRS and CDR2 YFSETQ. DNA of the CDR3: TGCGCCAGCAGCTACCGGGGAGAAGGGCAGCCCCAGCATTTT. Protein product: CASSYRGEGQPQHF.

This chain links TRBV19 with TRBJ1-1, with no clear D. The CDR3 is made up of 9 amino acids. Germline V gives CDR1 LNHDA, CDR2 SQIVND (reference sequence). Trimming shortened V by 3 bases and J by 11 bases, and 4 bases separated the two germline ends. The CDR3 DNA follows: TGTGCCAGTAGTATGAGTGCTTTCTTT. Translation gives CASSMSAFF. The full variable domain, its missing parts supplied by reference TRBV19 and TRBJ1-1, is DGGITQSPKYLFRKEGQNVTLSCEQNLNHDAMYWYRQDPGQGLRLIYYSQIVNDFQKGDIAEGYSVSREKKESFPLTVTSAQKNPTAFYLCASSMSAFFGQGTRLTVV.

This chain links TRBV18 with TRBJ2-7; 9 positions agree with TRBD1. Looked up from germline, CDR1 is KGHSH and CDR2 is LQKENI. The CDR3 runs 17 residues. V shed 1 base and J 6 bases; nucleotides not matched to a gene: 13. The chain's CDR3 is CASSPRTGDLKSREQYF. Here the CDR3 DNA reads TGTGCCAGCTCACCACGGACAGGGGACCTCAAGTCTCGCGAGCAGTACTTC. Using reference TRBV18 and TRBJ2-7 for the parts outside the CDR3, the full variable domain is NAGVMQNPRHLVRRRGQEARLRCSPMKGHSHVYWYRQLPEEGLKFMVYLQKENIIDESGMPKERFSAEFPKEGPSILRIQQVVRGDSAAYFCASSPRTGDLKSREQYFGPGTRLTVT.

J is TRBJ2-7 and V is TRBV6-5; TRBD1 aligns across 11 bases. Trimming removed 5 bases from V and 5 bases from J; junction bases left unmatched: 8. In germline, CDR1 is MNHEY, CDR2 SVGAGI. The CDR3 extends over 15 amino acids. The DNA for the CDR3 is TGTGCCAGCAGTCGAATGGGACAGGGGGTCCACGAGCAGTACTTC. This gives the protein CASSRMGQGVHEQYF.

The V and J genes are TRBV11-2 and TRBJ2-1; 12 bases are a match to TRBD2. V was pared by 5 bases and J by 0 bases, with 11 bases of the junction left unmatched. The CDR3 runs to 19 residues. Germline V gives CDR1 SGHAT, CDR2 FQNNGV. CDR3 sequence: CASSRSRLAGEVSYNEQFF. The CDR3 bases are TGTGCCAGCAGCCGATCTCGACTAGCGGGGGAGGTCTCCTACAATGAGCAGTTCTTC.

For this clone: The junction does not match germline at one end; this may be a read error. The V gene is TRBV7-2, the J gene TRBJ2-3, with D possibly matching TRBD2 (5 bases). The CDR3 loop spans 14 amino acids. Per the germline V gene, CDR1 is SGHTA and CDR2 is FQGNSA. CDR3 sequence: CASSLAPHTDTQYF. In nucleotides, the CDR3 is TGTGCCAGCAGCCTAGCTCCCCACACAGATACGCAGTATTTT.

This rearrangement joins TRBV28 to TRBJ2-5; 8 positions match TRBD1. The length of the CDR3 is 15 residues. Trimming cost V 3 bases and J 2 bases; bases outside gene matches: 5. Germline V gives CDR1 MDHEN, CDR2 SYDVKM. The CDR3, as DNA: TGTGCCAGCAGTTTTTTCAGGGGGCAACAAGAGACCCAGTACTTC. Translation gives CASSFFRGQQETQYF.

As concerns this clone: Other nucleotide sequences in the sample specify the same CDR3. The V call is TRBV5-1, the J call TRBJ2-7, with a tentative D call TRBD2 (5 bases). The germline V and J ends were trimmed by 0 bases and 0 bases, with 10 bases remaining between them. The length of the CDR3 is 15 residues. Germline assignment: CDR1 SGHRS and CDR2 YFSETQ. CDR3 sequence: CASSLGGSLSYEQYF. CDR3 coding DNA: TGCGCCAGCAGCTTGGGCGGGTCCCTCTCCTACGAGCAGTACTTC.

This chain uses TRBV2 with TRBJ2-5; D is unresolved. The V gene's germline CDR1 is SNHLY and CDR2 FYNNEI. The germline V and J ends were trimmed by 8 bases and 3 bases, with 13 bases remaining between them. This CDR3 is built from 13 residues. CDR3 residues: CASGVTLKETQYF. DNA of the CDR3: TGTGCCAGCGGAGTCACCTTGAAAGAGACCCAGTACTTC.

The chain links TRBV6-5 to TRBJ2-3, with D possibly being TRBD1 (6 bases). Trimming took 2 bases from V and 3 from J, leaving 9 bases between them. Germline CDR1 MNHEY, CDR2 SVGAGI. The CDR3 runs to 14 residues. CDR3 bases: TGTGCCAGCAGTTACAACAGGGATACAGATACGCAGTATTTT. It yields the protein CASSYNRDTDTQYF.

V gene TRBV6-5 combines with J gene TRBJ2-1; D gene ambiguous. The V and J ends lost 2 bases and 3 bases respectively, with 8 bases between them. Per germline, CDR1 MNHEY and CDR2 SVGAGI. The CDR3 sequence is 14 residues long. DNA of the CDR3: TGTGCCAGCAGTTACACGGCCTTCTACAATGAGCAGTTCTTC. Translating it yields CASSYTAFYNEQFF.

The gene calls are TRBV30 and TRBJ2-6; no clear D. Trimming removed 0 bases at V and 0 bases at J, with 3 bases between. Per germline, CDR1 GTSNPN and CDR2 SVGIG (reference sequence). The CDR3 consists of 14 residues. This CDR3 is CAWSVASGANVLTF. CDR3 coding DNA: TGTGCCTGGAGTGTCGCCTCTGGGGCCAACGTCCTGACTTTC.

This chain uses TRBV18 with TRBJ2-3; TRBD2 aligns across 7 bases. J lost 5 bases, V lost 4 bases, and 6 bases had no gene match. The germline V gene has CDR1 KGHSH and CDR2 LQKENI. This CDR3 is built from 14 residues. The CDR3, as DNA: TGTGCCAGCTCACGAGCGGGGTCTGTAGATACGCAGTATTTT. Its protein product is CASSRAGSVDTQYF.